This TCR beta chain was profiled in a study of cytotoxic CD8 clonotypes in ibrutinib-treated CLL listed by TCRdb under 2021. Describing the broader study: The cohort was composed of about 10 relapsed/refractory and roughly 16 treatment-naive patients; IGHV unmutated status was identified in 17 to 18 patients. Partial responses were observed in 24 patients and complete responses in 2; after a median follow-up of roughly 62 months, remission was maintained in about 15 patients and progression was observed in about twelve. Response samples were obtained after a median of around 11 months of treatment, with a range of roughly 6 to 40 months. An average of around 260,000 productive templates and 94,082 productive rearrangements was obtained per sample. Of the approximately 86 people in the trial, 26 had longitudinal samples available. Cryopreserved peripheral blood mononuclear cells were obtained before treatment, at response, and at either sustained remission or disease progression. All remission and progressive disease samples were collected while patients were still receiving ibrutinib. Summary of the overall study and its limitations: An increase in clonality was observed at ibrutinib response, with clonality remaining stable during sustained remission and falling back toward baseline at progression. Public clonotypes were rare and either contracted or stayed stable during treatment, and the rise in clonality at ibrutinib response reflected the expansion of private clonotypes. Baseline clonality was found to be higher than that of age-matched healthy donors and was strongly correlated with circulating CD8+ T-cell counts. Sampling times were not matched between sustained-remission and progressing patients, and lymph node repertoires were not studied.

About this clone: Its antigen target is currently unknown. No much larger clone exists at a distance of one base, and base qualities are not known.

Including the terminal cysteine and phenylalanine, the CDR3 comprises 16 residues. Only the CDR3 region is kept as DNA, spanning 48 bases read in frame from base 1. V and J are trimmed by 3 bases and 5 bases, and the gene matches miss 8 bases of the junction. In the germline V gene, CDR1 corresponds to MGHRA and CDR2 to YSYEKL. This specimen's time point label, interpreted: progressive disease on ibrutinib. Approximately 2 micrograms of genomic DNA were extracted from cryopreserved PBMCs for TCR beta library preparation. Longitudinal blood samples from CLL patients on ibrutinib monotherapy were analyzed using high-throughput TCR beta sequencing. Patients were enrolled in a phase 2 open-label single-center ibrutinib monotherapy trial. A MiSeq instrument was used for deep resolution sequencing, which targeted depths ranging from 1 in 1 million up to 1 in 200,000 T cells, with coverage averaging 10x for each clonotype. The immunoSEQ hsTCRB Kit was used to generate the TCR beta libraries. The original pipeline was this. ImmunoSEQ Data Assistant and ImmunoSEQ Analyzer were used for data analysis, and V, D and J genes were assigned according to IMGT definitions. Clonality was computed as one minus normalized Shannon entropy of productive rearrangement frequencies, ranging from 0 to 1. Only overrepresented clonotypes making up at least 0.05% of each patient's repertoire were included in the public clonotype analysis. Roughly 13 age-matched healthy donor repertoires from immuneACCESS were used as controls for clonality. TCRdb took over this immuneACCESS table, retaining in-frame rearrangements with V and J assigned. Such tables are incomplete; in checked studies, under half of the missing clones stem from an unresolved V gene, and the remainder is unexplained. The V and J calls and clone size come from that table; D and trimming were worked out from the DNA. The sample contains under 300,000 clones, roughly four fifths of them found a single time. The ten biggest clones cover around 6% of the sample.

The V and J genes are TRBV4-1 and TRBJ2-2; TRBD2 aligns with 8 central bases. The receptor comes from a human donor with chronic lymphocytic leukemia. Specimen: PBMCs, collected at disease progression, from a patient treated with ibrutinib. The nucleotide sequence is TGCGCCAGCAGCCACCCGATAGCGGGGAGGACCGGGGAGCTGTTTTTT. The resulting protein is CASSHPIAGRTGELFF.